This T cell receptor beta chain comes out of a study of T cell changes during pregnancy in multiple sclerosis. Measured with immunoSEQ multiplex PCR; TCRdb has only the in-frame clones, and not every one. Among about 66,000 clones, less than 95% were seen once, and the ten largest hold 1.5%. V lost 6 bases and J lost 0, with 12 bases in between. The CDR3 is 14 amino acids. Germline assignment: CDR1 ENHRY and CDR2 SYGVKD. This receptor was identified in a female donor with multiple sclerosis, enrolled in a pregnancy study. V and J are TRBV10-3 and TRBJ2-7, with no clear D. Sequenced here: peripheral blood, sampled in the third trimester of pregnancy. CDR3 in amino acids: CAIRADLASYEQYF. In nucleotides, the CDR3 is TGTGCCATCAGGGCGGATTTAGCCTCCTACGAGCAGTACTTC.